These 4 T cell receptor beta chains originate from one sample sequenced in a study of shared clonotypes between healthy human individuals. The method was immunoSEQ multiplex PCR; TCRdb's version includes in-frame clones alone and lacks a portion of them. The table includes 2 million to 2.5 million clones, roughly 95% detected once. Input material: naive CD4+ T cells sorted from blood. Subset here: CD45RA+ positively selected. Every receptor here comes from a man aged 18-30 years in good health.

Only one count was recorded for this clone. This rearrangement joins TRBV14 to TRBJ1-2; the D is unclear. V was clipped by 3 bases and J by 10 bases, with 15 bases between them. The germline CDR1 and CDR2 sequences are SGHDN and FVKESK. This CDR3 spans 13 amino acids. The CDR3 loop reads CASSHLTRSLYTF. The CDR3 bases are TGTGCCAGCAGCCACCTGACACGGAGCCTCTACACCTTC. Full variable domain (missing parts from reference TRBV14 and TRBJ1-2): EAGVTQFPSHSVIEKGQTVTLRCDPISGHDNLYWYRRVMGKEIKFLLHFVKESKQDESGMPNNRFLAERTGGTYSTLKVQPAELEDSGVYFCASSHLTRSLYTFGSGTRLTVV.

The rearrangement links TRBV18 to TRBJ2-7; D is perhaps TRBD1 or TRBD2 (5 bases each). The CDR3 is made up of 15 amino acids. V lost 2 bases and J 0 bases, leaving 11 bases between the germline ends. Germline loops: CDR1 KGHSH, CDR2 LQKENI. The CDR3 loop reads CASSPLGEGSYEQYF. CDR3 bases: TGTGCCAGCTCACCATTGGGGGAAGGCTCCTACGAGCAGTACTTC. Drawing the rest from reference TRBV18 and TRBJ2-7, the complete variable domain is NAGVMQNPRHLVRRRGQEARLRCSPMKGHSHVYWYRQLPEEGLKFMVYLQKENIIDESGMPKERFSAEFPKEGPSILRIQQVVRGDSAAYFCASSPLGEGSYEQYFGPGTRLTVT.

The chain carries TRBV7-2 and TRBJ2-7, with D perhaps TRBD2 (6 bases). Trimming cost V 1 base and J 0 bases, with 10 bases left between them. Germline CDR1 reads SGHTA; CDR2 reads FQGNSA. The CDR3 has 15 amino acids. The CDR3 DNA reads as TGTGCCAGCAGCTTAGGGGCGACTAGCTCCTACGAGCAGTACTTC. Encoded protein: CASSLGATSSYEQYF.

The chain uses TRBV7-2 and TRBJ2-3; 8 nucleotides align to TRBD2. The length of the CDR3 is 17 residues. Germline V gene data show CDR1 as SGHTA and CDR2 as FQGNSA. V lost 1 base, J lost 0 bases, and 6 bases stayed unmatched. The CDR3 spells CASSLGLASTSTDTQYF. The CDR3 nucleotides are TGTGCCAGCAGCTTAGGACTAGCGAGTACTAGCACAGATACGCAGTATTTT.